Below, 26 T cell receptor beta chains from the same sample are listed, as sequenced in a study of response to subunit inactivated influenza vaccine. In TCRdb, the RT-PCR reads were re-called with MiXCR into one record per CDR3 protein. The table lists approximately 500,000 distinct CDR3 sequences, under 30% of them singletons. The sample was also reused in another study, on T cells expressing NK-cell markers. That source notes: The TCR beta cDNA came from 5'RACE template switching with UMIs.

The sequences come from CD4+ T cells sorted from PBMCs, collected about 12 days after vaccination. The receptors were sampled from a man aged 50 to 60 who received an inactivated influenza vaccine.

J is TRBJ2-7 and V is TRBV5-6; no clear D gene. V lost 2 bases and J 0 bases, leaving 6 bases between the germline ends. The CDR3 spans 13 residues. The germline CDR1 and CDR2 sequences are SGHDT and YYEEEE. The CDR3 coding sequence is TGTGCCAGCAGCTTCAGGAACTCCTACGAGCAGTACTTC. Translated, it gives CASSFRNSYEQYF.

A few counts support this clonotype. The chain has TRBV20-1 and TRBJ2-7, with a weak D call TRBD2 (6 bases). The CDR3 totals 14 residues. Germline V gives CDR1 DFQATT, CDR2 SNEGSKA (reference sequence). The ends were cut back, 5 bases at V and 2 bases at J, with 16 bases in the middle. In DNA form, the CDR3 reads TGCAGTGCTTTGAGTGAGGCGGGGCCCTACGAGCAGTACTTC. Protein product: CSALSEAGPYEQYF.

The chain uses TRBV6-2 or TRBV6-3 and TRBJ2-1, with TRBD2 matching 8 bases. Germline V gives CDR1 MNHEY, CDR2 SVGEGT. V was clipped by 8 bases and J by 6 bases; unmatched bases: 12. The CDR3 has 15 residues. The CDR3, as DNA: TGTGCCAGCCTTAAGTGGGCTAGCGGGTTCAATGAGCAGTTCTTC. It encodes CASLKWASGFNEQFF.

Ten or more counts support this clonotype. The chain recombines TRBV7-2 with TRBJ2-5; TRBD1 might be the D (6 bases). The length of the CDR3 is 14 residues. V gave up 3 bases and J gave up 4 bases, with 12 bases separating them. Germline V gives CDR1 SGHTA, CDR2 FQGNSA. The CDR3 DNA reads TGTGCCAGCAGCTTGGGCAGGGGATTAGAGACCCAGTACTTC. This codes for CASSLGRGLETQYF.

The chain has TRBV28 and TRBJ2-5; 7 nucleotides agree with TRBD2. Germline-derived CDR1 and CDR2 are MDHEN and SYDVKM. Germline trimming cut 7 bases from V and 3 bases from J; bases unmatched to any gene: 14. The CDR3 extends over 16 amino acids. CDR3 in amino acids: CASNSGSRGVKETQYF. The CDR3 nucleotides are TGTGCCAGCAACTCCGGTTCCCGGGGGGTAAAAGAGACCCAGTACTTC.

This chain links TRBV11-2 with TRBJ1-6; D is ambiguous. Germline V lookup: CDR1 SGHAT, CDR2 FQNNGV. The CDR3 runs to 14 residues. V was pared by 5 bases and J by 7 bases, with 12 bases between. The DNA for the CDR3 is TGTGCCAGCAGCAGGATCTACTACAATTCACCCCTCCACTTT. It yields the protein CASSRIYYNSPLHF. Complete variable domain (other parts from reference TRBV11-2 and TRBJ1-6): EAGVAQSPRYKIIEKRQSVAFWCNPISGHATLYWYQQILGQGPKLLIQFQNNGVVDDSQLPKDRFSAERLKGVDSTLKIQPAKLEDSAVYLCASSRIYYNSPLHFGNGTRLTVT.

V gene TRBV4-2 combines with J gene TRBJ2-7; tentative D call: TRBD1 (7 bases). This CDR3 comprises 16 residues. Germline V lookup: CDR1 LGHNA, CDR2 YNFKEQ. V lost 2 bases and J 1 base, leaving 15 bases between the germline ends. DNA of the CDR3: TGTGCCAGCAGCCAACGCGGGACAGCCGGTTCCTACGAGCAGTACTTC. Its protein product is CASSQRGTAGSYEQYF.

This clonotype appeared many times. The chain combines TRBV5-1 with TRBJ1-1; TRBD1 aligns across 8 bases. Germline V gene data show CDR1 as SGHRS and CDR2 as YFSETQ. Trimming removed 3 bases from V and 4 bases from J; junction bases left unmatched: 5. The CDR3 has 14 residues. The DNA of the CDR3 is TGCGCCAGCAGCTGGGGAACAGGGGGCACTGAAGCTTTCTTT. It codes for CASSWGTGGTEAFF.

This clonotype showed up just a few times. V gene TRBV5-1 combines with J gene TRBJ2-1, with a weak D call TRBD1 (6 bases). Germline V CDR1 and CDR2: SGHRS, YFSETQ. CDR3 size: 14 residues. Trimming removed 7 bases at V and 2 bases at J, with 13 bases between. The CDR3 loop is CASGERTAYNEQFF. CDR3 DNA sequence: TGCGCCAGCGGCGAAAGGACAGCCTACAATGAGCAGTTCTTC.

The chain carries TRBV10-3 and TRBJ2-5; D is undetermined. Germline CDR1 ENHRY, CDR2 SYGVKD. V dropped 0 bases and J dropped 3 bases, with 11 bases sitting between them. The CDR3 has 15 residues. The CDR3 nucleotides are TGTGCCATCAGTGAGTCCGGATGGGAAAAAGAGACCCAGTACTTC. Its protein is CAISESGWEKETQYF.

The rearrangement links TRBV6-5 to TRBJ2-7; 7 bases map to TRBD1. Trimming removed 2 bases from V and 3 bases from J; junction bases left unmatched: 13. The CDR3 runs to 17 residues. Per the germline V gene, CDR1 is MNHEY and CDR2 is SVGAGI. The CDR3 region has the DNA TGTGCCAGCAGTTACCACGCCCCACAGGGGCGGATCTACGAGCAGTACTTC. As protein: CASSYHAPQGRIYEQYF.

Only a few counts were recorded for this clonotype. The CDR3 loop reads CASSPGTGNEQYF. The CDR3 bases are TGTGCCAGCTCACCCGGGACAGGGAACGAGCAGTACTTC. The rearrangement uses TRBV18 and TRBJ2-7; 9 bases fit TRBD1. CDR1 is KGHSH, CDR2 LQKENI, per germline. This CDR3 has 13 amino acids. With 3 bases clipped from V and 5 bases from J, the junction kept 2 bases outside the gene matches.

This clonotype occurred many times. The chain has TRBV5-1 and TRBJ2-1, with TRBD2 matching 11 bases. The CDR3 spans 15 residues. V was clipped by 0 bases and J by 7 bases; unmatched bases: 3. From germline, CDR1 is SGHRS and CDR2 YFSETQ. The CDR3 protein is CASSLELAGANEQFF. The CDR3 DNA is TGCGCCAGCAGCTTGGAACTAGCGGGGGCGAATGAGCAGTTCTTC.

The sample holds a few counts of this clonotype. The chain links TRBV9 to TRBJ2-7; D unclear. Trimming took off 3 bases at V and 1 base at J, with 14 bases between the two ends. Germline values: CDR1 SGDLS, CDR2 YYNGEE. The CDR3 is 15 residues long. The CDR3 is CASSAHVGPSYEQYF. The CDR3 DNA sequence: TGTGCCAGCAGCGCCCACGTCGGCCCTTCCTACGAGCAGTACTTC.

V is TRBV2 and J is TRBJ2-7, with D uncertain. Trimming removed 3 bases at V and 4 bases at J, with 4 bases between. The germline V gene encodes CDR1 SNHLY and CDR2 FYNNEI. The CDR3 consists of 11 residues. The CDR3 DNA reads TGTGCCAGCAGTGACATGTACGAGCAGTACTTC. Encoded protein: CASSDMYEQYF. The full variable domain, its missing parts supplied by reference TRBV2 and TRBJ2-7, is EPEVTQTPSHQVTQMGQEVILRCVPISNHLYFYWYRQILGQKVEFLVSFYNNEISEKSEIFDDQFSVERPDGSNFTLKIRSTKLEDSAMYFCASSDMYEQYFGPGTRLTVT.

The CDR3 sequence is CATSENSNYEQYF. CDR3 DNA: TGTGCCACCAGTGAGAACAGTAACTACGAGCAGTACTTC. V usage is TRBV24-1 and J usage is TRBJ2-7; no clear D. The CDR3 has 13 amino acids. Trimming took off 4 bases at V and 3 bases at J, with 9 bases between the two ends. Germline lookup yields CDR1 KGHDR and CDR2 SFDVKD.

This sequence joins TRBV29-1 and TRBJ2-3; either TRBD1 or TRBD2 may fit D (5 bases each). Per germline, CDR1 SQVTM and CDR2 ANQGSEA. V was pared by 4 bases and J by 1 base, with 18 bases between. CDR3 length: 16 residues. CDR3 protein: CSVVLRGRLGTDTQYF. As DNA, the CDR3 is TGCAGCGTTGTGTTGAGGGGCCGTCTGGGCACAGATACGCAGTATTTT.

The rearrangement links TRBV6-5 to TRBJ2-3, with 8 bases fitting TRBD2. With V trimmed by 4 bases and J by 2 bases, 8 bases remained unmatched. This CDR3 comprises 16 residues. Germline V gives CDR1 MNHEY, CDR2 SVGAGI. The CDR3 nucleotides are TGTGCCAGCAGTTCGATCACTAGCGGACTCACAGATACGCAGTATTTT. It specifies CASSSITSGLTDTQYF.

The V and J genes are TRBV7-8 and TRBJ1-6; weak D call: TRBD1 (6 bases). The V end lost 5 bases, the J end lost 1 base, and 15 bases lay between the germline ends. Germline CDR1 reads SGHVS; CDR2 reads FQNEAQ. The CDR3 totals 17 residues. The CDR3 sequence: CASSLQGLRSYNSPLHF. In nucleotides, the CDR3 is TGTGCCAGCAGCCTTCAGGGGCTACGGTCCTATAATTCACCCCTCCACTTT.

This clonotype was counted only a few times. The J gene is TRBJ2-5, the V gene TRBV12-3 or TRBV12-4, with 13 nucleotides matching TRBD2. This CDR3 is built from 16 residues. V shed 5 bases, J shed 4 bases, and the junction held 7 bases outside the gene matches. CDR3 DNA sequence: TGTGCCAGCAGTAAGACTAGCGGGGGGTTGGGAGAGACCCAGTACTTC. It encodes CASSKTSGGLGETQYF.

There are a few counts of this clonotype. The J gene is TRBJ1-6, the V gene TRBV4-2; D may be TRBD1 (5 bases). Trimming cost V 1 base and J 9 bases, with 13 bases left between them. This CDR3 has 15 residues. Germline lookup yields CDR1 LGHNA and CDR2 YNFKEQ. The CDR3 reads CASSQAAPRGSPLHF. CDR3 bases: TGTGCCAGCAGCCAAGCCGCACCTAGGGGTTCACCCCTCCACTTT.

This clonotype was picked up a small number of times. The chain employs TRBV4-3 and TRBJ2-3; TRBD2 might be the D (5 bases). Trimming cost V 1 base and J 5 bases, with 16 bases left between them. The CDR3 consists of 16 residues. The germline CDR1 and CDR2 sequences are LGHNA and YSLEER. The CDR3 reads CASSQAGGGVGDTQYF. CDR3 DNA: TGCGCCAGCAGCCAAGCTGGTGGAGGCGTGGGAGATACGCAGTATTTT.

In this sample, this clonotype turned up a few times. The rearrangement links TRBV6-2 or TRBV6-3 to TRBJ2-7; tentative D call: TRBD1 (5 bases). Trimming removed 7 bases at V and 3 bases at J, with 13 bases between. The germline V gene has CDR1 MNHEY and CDR2 SVGEGT. The CDR3 is 13 residues long. The CDR3 DNA follows: TGTGCCAGCAAAATCACCGACAGCTACGAGCAGTACTTC. Its protein product is CASKITDSYEQYF.

This chain links TRBV18 with TRBJ2-5, with D possibly TRBD1 on 7 matching bases. Between the trimmed V and J ends, which lost 4 bases and 1 base, there was a span of 13 bases. CDR3 size: 15 residues. Germline V gene data show CDR1 as KGHSH and CDR2 as LQKENI. The CDR3 protein is CASSQRGTVQETQYF. As DNA, the CDR3 is TGTGCCAGCTCACAACGCGGGACAGTCCAAGAGACCCAGTACTTC.

The chain links TRBV7-6 to TRBJ2-3, with D tentatively TRBD1 (7 bases). Germline V CDR1 and CDR2: SGHVS, FNYEAQ. This CDR3 contains 15 residues. Trimming took 7 bases from V and 4 from J, leaving 18 bases between them. Here the CDR3 DNA reads TGTGCCAGCACCCTGCAGGGGGGACTTGCAGATACGCAGTATTTT. Encoded protein: CASTLQGGLADTQYF.

The V and J genes are TRBV24-1 and TRBJ2-1; TRBD2 aligns across 10 bases. V shed 4 bases, J shed 3 bases, and the junction held 2 bases outside the gene matches. Per germline, CDR1 KGHDR and CDR2 SFDVKD. This CDR3 is built from 15 residues. The CDR3 nucleotides are TGTGCCACCAGTGAGTCTAGCGGGGGCTACAATGAGCAGTTCTTC. Its protein is CATSESSGGYNEQFF.